This passage covers 7 T cell receptor beta chains from one sample sequenced in a study of blood T cells in healthy people across ages. Primed by a sample-barcoded 5' primer and a J-beta primer mix, a second PCR proceeded for 7 to 11 cycles. TCRdb reprocessed the 5' RACE reads via MiXCR and lists one record per CDR3 protein. The sample includes 550,000 to 700,000 distinct CDR3 sequences, 27% of them seen just once. Specimen: blood. The source of these receptors is a woman between 70 and 85 years old in good health.

This clonotype turned up a few times. The chain couples TRBV15 to TRBJ2-7, with D tentatively TRBD2 (6 bases). Germline loops: CDR1 LNHNV, CDR2 YYDKDF (reference sequence). V dropped 0 bases and J dropped 4 bases, with 7 bases sitting between them. CDR3 length: 13 amino acids. CDR3 sequence: CATSRDREYEQYF. The DNA for the CDR3 is TGTGCCACCAGCAGAGATCGGGAGTACGAGCAGTACTTC.

The chain employs TRBV12-3 or TRBV12-4 and TRBJ2-1; D gene uncertain. V was pared by 5 bases and J by 6 bases, with 11 bases between. This CDR3 contains 13 residues. The CDR3 DNA sequence: TGTGCCAGCAGTAGGAAGTGGCCCAATGAGCAGTTCTTC. Protein: CASSRKWPNEQFF.

For this clonotype: An end of the junction does not agree with germline; a read error may underlie this. The chain uses TRBV10-3 and TRBJ2-3, with TRBD2 identical over 9 bases. Germline V gives CDR1 ENHRY, CDR2 SYGVKD. The CDR3 sequence is 14 residues long. As DNA, the CDR3 is TGTGCCATCAGATCTAGCGGGGTTTCAGATACACAGTATTTT. Translated, it gives CAIRSSGVSDTQYF.

This clonotype was recorded a few times. This chain uses TRBV5-4 with TRBJ2-1; 8 bases fit TRBD2. There are 17 residues in the CDR3. Trimming removed 0 bases from V and 9 bases from J; junction bases left unmatched: 14. Germline CDR1 reads SGHNT; CDR2 reads YYREEE (reference sequence). The CDR3 DNA follows: TGTGCCAGCAGCTTGGGGTCCGCTGGCGGGGGGTTCCGTGAGCAGTTCTTC. Translating gives CASSLGSAGGGFREQFF. The complete variable domain, with remaining parts taken from reference TRBV5-4 and TRBJ2-1, reads ETGVTQSPTHLIKTRGQQVTLRCSSQSGHNTVSWYQQALGQGPQFIFQYYREEENGRGNFPPRFSGLQFPNYSSELNVNALELDDSALYLCASSLGSAGGGFREQFFGPGTRLTVL.

The chain links TRBV20-1 to TRBJ1-5; weak D call: TRBD1 (5 bases). V shed 2 bases and J shed 4 bases, with 9 bases lying between them. The CDR3 runs 13 residues. Germline V CDR1 and CDR2: DFQATT, SNEGSKA (reference sequence). This CDR3 reads CSARYGANQPQHF. The CDR3 DNA reads as TGCAGTGCTAGATACGGGGCTAATCAGCCCCAGCATTTT.

The rearrangement uses TRBV4-1 and TRBJ2-5; D not resolved. V lost 3 bases and J lost 5, with 16 bases in between. This CDR3 spans 15 amino acids. Germline V lookup: CDR1 MGHRA, CDR2 YSYEKL. CDR3 in DNA: TGCGCCAGCAGCCACCCAGCCTTGCTCGGGGAGACCCAGTACTTC. It translates to CASSHPALLGETQYF.

This clonotype was detected a few times. The genes are TRBV20-1 and TRBJ2-5; TRBD1 matches at 9 bases. Trimming removed 8 bases from V and 0 bases from J; junction bases left unmatched: 10. Germline CDR1 and CDR2: DFQATT and SNEGSKA (reference sequence). The CDR3 covers 15 residues. The CDR3 is CSYLGTGTNQETQYF. For the CDR3, the DNA is TGCAGTTACTTGGGGACAGGGACGAACCAAGAGACCCAGTACTTC.